A single sample gave rise to the 24 T cell receptor beta chains below, sequenced in a study of OX40 agonist ivuxolimab in advanced cancers. Here immunoSEQ multiplex PCR was the method, and the copy in TCRdb shows in-frame clones only, minus some. The sample lists about 22,000 clones; roughly nine tenths were seen once. The sample here was CD4+ or CD8+ T cells sorted from blood, taken in a trial of the OX40 agonist ivuxolimab. These receptors were collected from an adult with an advanced solid tumor such as melanoma, head and neck, liver or kidney cancer.

This clone is classed as medium-sized (0.01 to 0.1%). CDR3 sequence reads: CASSPADLAGTQYF. The CDR3 DNA is TGTGCCAGCAGTCCCGCGGACCTGGCTGGGACCCAGTACTTC. The gene calls are TRBV9 and TRBJ2-5; D remains unclear. The CDR3 runs 14 residues. Trimming shortened V by 5 bases and J by 7 bases, and 18 bases separated the two germline ends. Germline assignment: CDR1 SGDLS and CDR2 YYNGEE.

V gene TRBV7-2 combines with J gene TRBJ2-5, with D hard to call. Germline V gives CDR1 SGHTA, CDR2 FQGNSA. Between the trimmed V and J ends, which lost 1 base and 6 bases, there was a span of 12 bases. The CDR3 extends over 14 amino acids. CDR3 in amino acids: CASSLGPLGKTQYF. The CDR3 DNA reads TGTGCCAGCAGCTTAGGACCTCTCGGCAAGACCCAGTACTTC.

The V call is TRBV7-9, the J call TRBJ1-1; possibly TRBD1 for D (5 bases). The CDR3 is 14 residues long. V was cut by 1 base and J by 3 bases, with 9 bases left in between. CDR1 and CDR2 from the germline V gene are SEHNR and FQNEAQ (reference sequence). In nucleotides, the CDR3 is TGTGCCAGCAGCTTAGGCAGGGAAGACACTGAAGCTTTCTTT. This sequence encodes CASSLGREDTEAFF. Supplemented by reference TRBV7-9 and TRBJ1-1, the full variable domain reads DTGVSQNPRHKITKRGQNVTFRCDPISEHNRLYWYRQTLGQGPEFLTYFQNEAQLEKSRLLSDRFSAERPKGSFSTLEIQRTEQGDSAMYLCASSLGREDTEAFFGQGTRLTVV.

The chain links TRBV7-9 to TRBJ2-1, with D hard to call. CDR3 length: 12 amino acids. Looked up from germline, CDR1 is SEHNR and CDR2 is FQNEAQ (reference sequence). The ends were cut back, 3 bases at V and 7 bases at J, with 7 bases in the middle. CDR3: CASSFKPNEQFF. DNA of the CDR3: TGTGCCAGCAGCTTTAAACCGAATGAGCAGTTCTTC.

The V gene is TRBV28, the J gene TRBJ1-2, with 7 positions matching TRBD1. Germline trimming cut 5 bases from V and 2 bases from J; bases unmatched to any gene: 8. The CDR3 extends over 15 amino acids. Germline CDR1 reads MDHEN; CDR2 reads SYDVKM. The CDR3, as DNA: TGTGCCAGCAGTGGACACACAGGGGACAACTATGGCTACACCTTC. Protein product: CASSGHTGDNYGYTF.

The chain carries TRBV11-3 and TRBJ2-7; D gene ambiguous. The V gene lost 5 bases and the J gene lost 4 bases, with 6 bases spanning the gap. The length of the CDR3 is 11 residues. Per the germline V gene, CDR1 is SGHNT and CDR2 is YENEEA. This chain's CDR3 is CASSTKYEQYF. CDR3 nucleotides: TGTGCCAGCAGCACCAAATACGAGCAGTACTTC.

This chain joins TRBV28 and TRBJ1-2, with TRBD1 matching over 8 bases. CDR1 is MDHEN, CDR2 SYDVKM, per germline. The CDR3 runs 17 residues. V shed 8 bases and J 2 bases; nucleotides not matched to a gene: 16. In DNA form, the CDR3 reads TGTGCCAGCCGAACTCTTTTAGACAGGGGCCTAAACTATGGCTACACCTTC. Translation gives CASRTLLDRGLNYGYTF.

The V gene is TRBV6-5, the J gene TRBJ2-3; D might be TRBD2 (6 bases). This CDR3 is built from 14 residues. Germline CDR1 and CDR2: MNHEY and SVGAGI. Between the trimmed V and J ends, which lost 6 bases and 4 bases, there was a span of 14 bases. The CDR3 protein is CASSAGRIADTQYF. Written as DNA, the CDR3 is TGTGCCAGCAGCGCGGGGAGAATTGCAGATACGCAGTATTTT.

The chain combines TRBV27 with TRBJ2-3; D unclear. Germline loops: CDR1 MNHEY, CDR2 SMNVEV (reference sequence). CDR3 length: 11 amino acids. V was clipped by 10 bases and J by 6 bases, with 11 bases between them. The CDR3 protein is CATGFGDTQYF. The CDR3 bases are TGTGCCACCGGGTTTGGGGATACGCAGTATTTT.

V usage is TRBV19 and J usage is TRBJ2-1, with D perhaps matching TRBD1 (5 bases). The germline V and J ends were trimmed by 7 bases and 5 bases, with 24 bases remaining between them. Germline loops: CDR1 LNHDA, CDR2 SQIVND (reference sequence). The CDR3 extends over 17 amino acids. The CDR3 region is CASTPLSIREGNNEQFF. CDR3 DNA: TGTGCCAGTACCCCATTATCTATCAGGGAAGGTAACAATGAGCAGTTCTTC.

The genes are TRBV10-1 and TRBJ2-1, with 15 bases matching TRBD2. V shed 8 bases and J 2 bases; nucleotides not matched to a gene: 7. There are 17 residues in the CDR3. In germline, CDR1 is WNHNN, CDR2 SYGVQD (reference sequence). The CDR3 DNA reads TGCGCCAGCGCCCCTGGACTAGCGGGAGGGCCCTACAATGAGCAGTTCTTC. Protein product: CASAPGLAGGPYNEQFF.

This chain links TRBV6-5 with TRBJ2-1; D is uncertain. CDR1 MNHEY and CDR2 SVGAGI come from the germline V gene. V was trimmed by 7 bases and J by 10 bases, leaving 11 bases between them. CDR3 size: 11 residues. The CDR3 reads CASTWVSEQFF. The CDR3, as DNA: TGTGCCAGCACCTGGGTGAGCGAGCAGTTCTTC.

The chain is built from TRBV9 and TRBJ1-5; D is perhaps TRBD1 (6 bases). With 3 bases removed from V and 7 bases from J, the gap between germline ends came to 14 bases. CDR3 length equals 14 residues. Germline CDR1 and CDR2: SGDLS and YYNGEE. CDR3 sequence: CASSEGGVGQPQHF. The CDR3 nucleotides read TGTGCCAGCAGCGAGGGGGGGGTAGGACAGCCCCAGCATTTT.

The chain links TRBV4-1 to TRBJ1-1; D not resolved. CDR3 length: 17 amino acids. In germline, CDR1 is MGHRA, CDR2 YSYEKL. V was shortened by 1 base and J by 4 bases, with 19 bases between the two germline ends. The CDR3 is CASSQANDGGWSTEAFF. The CDR3 coding sequence is TGCGCCAGCAGCCAAGCAAACGACGGCGGATGGAGCACTGAAGCTTTCTTT.

V gene TRBV6-5 combines with J gene TRBJ2-7; 7 nucleotides align to TRBD1. The CDR3 runs 14 residues. V trimming: 0 bases; J trimming: 5 bases; junction bases outside the gene matches: 4. Looked up from germline, CDR1 is MNHEY and CDR2 is SVGAGI. CDR3 residues: CASSYSDRAHEQYF. The CDR3 DNA is TGTGCCAGCAGTTACTCTGACAGGGCCCACGAGCAGTACTTC.

This clone was seen only once. The rearrangement links TRBV19 to TRBJ2-1; 7 nucleotides line up with TRBD2. Germline values: CDR1 LNHDA, CDR2 SQIVND (reference sequence). Germline trimming cut 5 bases from V and 5 bases from J; bases unmatched to any gene: 9. The CDR3 sequence is 15 residues long. CDR3 residues: CASSLGEGLHNEQFF. CDR3 sequence (DNA): TGTGCCAGTAGTTTGGGGGAGGGCCTCCACAATGAGCAGTTCTTC.

The chain links TRBV4-1 to TRBJ2-1, with no clear D. V lost 8 bases to trimming and J lost 6 bases, with 14 bases between them. The germline V gene encodes CDR1 MGHRA and CDR2 YSYEKL. CDR3 size: 13 residues. CDR3 residues: CASADKAFNEQFF. The CDR3 nucleotides read TGCGCCAGCGCCGACAAGGCCTTCAATGAGCAGTTCTTC.

A single count supports this clone. This chain links TRBV7-9 with TRBJ1-1; D is unclear. Trimming pared 1 base from V and 8 bases from J, leaving 14 bases between. Germline loops: CDR1 SEHNR, CDR2 FQNEAQ (reference sequence). This CDR3 is built from 14 residues. CDR3 amino acids: CASSLEAGSTEAFF. As DNA, the CDR3 is TGTGCCAGCAGCTTAGAGGCCGGATCTACAGAAGCTTTCTTT.

This clone is a singleton in its sample. The V and J genes are TRBV2 and TRBJ2-5; 10 positions agree with TRBD1. Germline assignment: CDR1 SNHLY and CDR2 FYNNEI. After removal of 8 bases from V and 0 bases from J, the junction contained 3 bases not matched to a gene. This CDR3 spans 14 amino acids. CDR3 sequence (DNA): TGTGCCAGCCCGACAGGGGGCTACCAAGAGACCCAGTACTTC. Translating it yields CASPTGGYQETQYF.

V and J are TRBV11-2 and TRBJ2-7; 7 bases line up with TRBD2. The V segment lost 5 bases and the J segment 11 bases; nucleotides outside the gene matches: 24. The CDR3 extends over 17 amino acids. Germline loops: CDR1 SGHAT, CDR2 FQNNGV. The CDR3 region is CASSPLRRAGEPPREYF. Here the CDR3 DNA reads TGTGCCAGCAGCCCCCTCCGTCGCGCGGGAGAGCCTCCTCGGGAGTACTTC.

The chain couples TRBV13 to TRBJ1-4, with D uncertain. Germline-derived CDR1 and CDR2 are PRHDT and FYEKMQ (reference sequence). The ends were cut back, 0 bases at V and 0 bases at J, with 11 bases in the middle. The CDR3 has 17 amino acids. This chain's CDR3 is CASSLGASLATNEKLFF. In DNA form, the CDR3 reads TGTGCCAGCAGCTTAGGGGCGAGCCTTGCAACTAATGAAAAACTGTTTTTT. Using reference TRBV13 and TRBJ1-4 for the parts outside the CDR3, the full variable domain is AAGVIQSPRHLIKEKRETATLKCYPIPRHDTVYWYQQGPGQDPQFLISFYEKMQSDKGSIPDRFSAQQFSDYHSELNMSSLELGDSALYFCASSLGASLATNEKLFFGSGTQLSVL.

This clone was observed a few times. The chain combines TRBV13 with TRBJ2-5; TRBD1 matches 7 bases. The germline V gene encodes CDR1 PRHDT and CDR2 FYEKMQ (reference sequence). This CDR3 has 15 residues. J lost 6 bases, V lost 3 bases, and 10 bases had no gene match. The CDR3 nucleotides read TGTGCCAGCAGCTTTGAACAGGGGCCCGGGAAGACCCAGTACTTC. This sequence encodes CASSFEQGPGKTQYF.

To note about this clone: Other nucleotide sequences in the sample specify the same CDR3. V usage is TRBV19 and J usage is TRBJ1-2; D gene ambiguous. Trimming pared 3 bases from V and 6 bases from J, leaving 5 bases between. Germline loops: CDR1 LNHDA, CDR2 SQIVND (reference sequence). The CDR3 loop spans 11 amino acids. The CDR3 sequence is CASSIPDGYTF. For the CDR3, the DNA is TGTGCCAGTAGTATCCCGGATGGCTACACCTTC.

The rearrangement links TRBV4-3 to TRBJ2-3; D is unresolved. The CDR3 spans 16 residues. The germline gives CDR1 LGHNA, CDR2 YSLEER. V was clipped by 0 bases and J by 0 bases, with 10 bases between them. In DNA form, the CDR3 reads TGCGCCAGCAGCCAAGATCCATTCTCTAGCACAGATACGCAGTATTTT. It yields the protein CASSQDPFSSTDTQYF.